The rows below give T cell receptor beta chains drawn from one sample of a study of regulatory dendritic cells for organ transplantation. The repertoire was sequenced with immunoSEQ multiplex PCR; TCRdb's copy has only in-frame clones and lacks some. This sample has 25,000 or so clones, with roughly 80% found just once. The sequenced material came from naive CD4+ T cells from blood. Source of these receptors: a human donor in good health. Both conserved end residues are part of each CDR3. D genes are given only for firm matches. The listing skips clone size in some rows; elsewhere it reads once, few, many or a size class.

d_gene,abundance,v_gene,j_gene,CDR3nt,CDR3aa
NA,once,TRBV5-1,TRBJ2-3,TGCGCCAGCAGCTTGGTGGGGAGCTCAGATACGCAGTATTTT,CASSLVGSSDTQYF
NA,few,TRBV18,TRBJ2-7,TGTGCCAGCTCACCACCCCAGTCCTACGAGCAGTACTTC,CASSPPQSYEQYF
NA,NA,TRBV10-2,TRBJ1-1,TGCGCCAGCAGGCCGGACAGGAACACTGAAGCTTTCTTT,CASRPDRNTEAFF
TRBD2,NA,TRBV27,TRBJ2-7,TGTGCCAGCAGCTCCCTAGCGGGGCTATACGAGCAGTACTTC,CASSSLAGLYEQYF
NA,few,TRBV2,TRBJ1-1,TGTGCCAGCAGGACAGGTATTTTTGAAGCTTTCTTT,CASRTGIFEAFF
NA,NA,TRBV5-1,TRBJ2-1,TGCGCCAGCAGCACAGGACCCAGCGGGGAGCAGTTCTTC,CASSTGPSGEQFF
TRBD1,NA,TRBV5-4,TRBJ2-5,TGTGCCAGCAGCGCGGACAGGGGAGAGACCCAGTACTTC,CASSADRGETQYF
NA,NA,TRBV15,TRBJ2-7,TGTGCCACCAGCAAAGTACGCGGCAGGGTGTACGAGCAGTACTTC,CATSKVRGRVYEQYF
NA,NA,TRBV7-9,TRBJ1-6,TGTGCCAGCAGCTTCACAGGGTCGTCACCCCTCCACTTT,CASSFTGSSPLHF
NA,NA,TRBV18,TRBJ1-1,TGTGCCAGCTCACCACCAATCGGGGGAGGAACTGAAGCTTTCTTT,CASSPPIGGGTEAFF
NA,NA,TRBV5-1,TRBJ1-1,TGCGCCAGCAGCTTAACCCAGGTGAGCACTGAAGCTTTCTTT,CASSLTQVSTEAFF
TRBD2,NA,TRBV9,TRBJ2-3,TGTGCCAGCAGCGCTGGACTAGCGGGGGGAGGAGATACGCAGTATTTT,CASSAGLAGGGDTQYF
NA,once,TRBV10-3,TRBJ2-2,TGTGCCTCCCGTGCAAGCGCGAACACCGGGGAGCTGTTTTTT,CASRASANTGELFF
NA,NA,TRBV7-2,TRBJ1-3,TGTGCCAGCAGCTGGGGGCCCGGCTCTGGAAACACCATATATTTT,CASSWGPGSGNTIYF
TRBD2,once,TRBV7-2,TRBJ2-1,TGTGCCAGCAGCTTAATTAGCGGGGGCGATGAGCAGTTCTTC,CASSLISGGDEQFF
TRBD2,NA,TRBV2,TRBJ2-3,TGTGCCAGCAGTTCGACTAGCGGGGGGGCCCGGGATACGCAGTATTTT,CASSSTSGGARDTQYF
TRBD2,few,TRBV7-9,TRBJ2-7,TGTGCCATCGACGGGGGGGCGACCCCACTATCCTACGAGCAGTACTTC,CAIDGGATPLSYEQYF
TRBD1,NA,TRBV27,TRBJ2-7,TGTGCCAGCAGTTTCCGGGACAGGGCAAGTGGCGAGCAGTACTTC,CASSFRDRASGEQYF
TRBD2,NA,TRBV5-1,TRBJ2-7,TGCGCCAGCAGCTTCACCGGGACTAGCTACGAGCAGTACTTC,CASSFTGTSYEQYF
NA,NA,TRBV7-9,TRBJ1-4,TGTGCCAGCAGCTTAGGTCGGACAGTTGCAACTAATGAAAAACTGTTTTTT,CASSLGRTVATNEKLFF
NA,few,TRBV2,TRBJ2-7,TGTGCCAGCAGGATACTTAGGAGCTCCTACGAGCAGTACTTC,CASRILRSSYEQYF
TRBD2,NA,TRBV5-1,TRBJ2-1,TGCGCCAGCAGCCCGGGGGGGACGGCACTGATGGATGAGCAGTTCTTC,CASSPGGTALMDEQFF
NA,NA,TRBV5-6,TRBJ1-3,TGTGCCAGCAGTCGGGAAATAACAAACTCTGGAAACACCATATATTTT,CASSREITNSGNTIYF
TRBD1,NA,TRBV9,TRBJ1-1,TGTGCCAGCAGCACAGACAGGGGGCTGGCCACTGAAGCTTTCTTT,CASSTDRGLATEAFF
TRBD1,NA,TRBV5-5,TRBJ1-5,TGTGCCAGCAGCCCGACAGGGGGACATCAGCCCCAGCATTTT,CASSPTGGHQPQHF
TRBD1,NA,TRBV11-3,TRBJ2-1,TGTGCCAGCACCAAGACAGGGAAGCTCTACAATGAGCAGTTCTTC,CASTKTGKLYNEQFF
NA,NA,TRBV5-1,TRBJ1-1,TGCGCCAGCAGCTTAGAAGGGGGTGGTGAAGCTTTCTTT,CASSLEGGGEAFF
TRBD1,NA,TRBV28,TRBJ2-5,TGTGCCAGCAGAATGAAATACAGGGGATTCCAAGAGACCCAGTACTTC,CASRMKYRGFQETQYF
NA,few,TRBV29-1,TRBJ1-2,TGCATCGGCGGAGGGGACCTCTATGGCTACACCTTC,CIGGGDLYGYTF
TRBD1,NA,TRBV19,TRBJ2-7,TGTGCCAGTAGCTCGGACAGGGCATACGAGCAGTACTTC,CASSSDRAYEQYF
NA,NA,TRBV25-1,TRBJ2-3,TGTGCCAGCAGTGAAGTTGGGGCCACAGATACGCAGTATTTT,CASSEVGATDTQYF
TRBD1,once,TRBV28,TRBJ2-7,TGTGCCAGCAGTGGCCCGGGACAGGGGCCCCTCGAGCAGTACTTC,CASSGPGQGPLEQYF
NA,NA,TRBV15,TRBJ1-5,TGTGCCACCAGCAGCCCATCGCAGGGAATTTATCAGCCCCAGCATTTT,CATSSPSQGIYQPQHF
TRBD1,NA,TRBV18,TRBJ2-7,TGTGCCAGCTCACCCTCCACAGGGGGGTACGAGCAGTACTTC,CASSPSTGGYEQYF
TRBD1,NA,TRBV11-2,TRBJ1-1,TGTGCCAGCAGCGTTGACAGGGGGCGGACTGAAGCTTTCTTT,CASSVDRGRTEAFF
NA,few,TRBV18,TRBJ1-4,TGTGCCAGCTCACCCCAGGGAGGTGAAAAACTGTTTTTT,CASSPQGGEKLFF
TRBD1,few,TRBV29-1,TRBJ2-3,TGCAGCCTATTGGACAGGAATACGCAGTATTTT,CSLLDRNTQYF
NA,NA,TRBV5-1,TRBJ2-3,TGCGCCAGCAGCTTGAACAGAATCACAGATACGCAGTATTTT,CASSLNRITDTQYF
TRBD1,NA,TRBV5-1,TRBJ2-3,TGCGCCAGCAGCTTCGGACAGGGGGCAGATACGCAGTATTTT,CASSFGQGADTQYF
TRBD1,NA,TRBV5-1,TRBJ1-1,TGCGCCAGCAGCCCAGGGGGGCATAACACTGAAGCTTTCTTT,CASSPGGHNTEAFF
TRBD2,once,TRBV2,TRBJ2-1,TGTGCCAGCAGTGACGAGCGGGGTAATGAGCAGTTCTTC,CASSDERGNEQFF
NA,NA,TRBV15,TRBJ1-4,TGTGCCACCAGCAGAGGGGGGGGCCCAAATGAAAAACTGTTTTTT,CATSRGGGPNEKLFF
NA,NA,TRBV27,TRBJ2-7,TGTGCCAGCAGTTTATATGGGGGCAGGGGCACTTACGAGCAGTACTTC,CASSLYGGRGTYEQYF
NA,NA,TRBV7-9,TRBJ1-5,TGTGCCAGCAGCTTGCAGTCTCAGCCCCAGCATTTT,CASSLQSQPQHF